This entry lists 15 T cell receptor beta chains sequenced from one sample in a study of T cells in Graves' hyperthyroidism and ophthalmopathy (dated by TCRdb to the late 2010s). Libraries were made using multiplex PCR. Sequenced using an Illumina HiSeq 2000. The TCR beta CDR3 regions were amplified from RNA transcripts. The TCR CDR3 was subjected to a first round of RT-PCR using the HTBI primer set and the Qiagen OneStep RT-PCR kit. TCRdb redid the processing of the public reads, applying fastp at Q25 and MiXCR, and retained in-frame beta chains. Rows with a matching CDR3 protein are joined into one entry that keeps the most common DNA and genes. A total of 96,000 or so distinct CDR3 sequences appear in this sample, over 50% of them only once. The leading ten clones occupy about 25% of the sample. Source material: blood. Source of these receptors: a middle-aged woman with Graves' hyperthyroidism.

The chain recombines TRBV4-1 with TRBJ2-7, with no clear D. Germline assignment: CDR1 MGHRA and CDR2 YSYEKL. The CDR3 consists of 13 residues. Trimming shortened V by 0 bases and J by 3 bases, and 6 bases separated the two germline ends. The CDR3 here is CASSQDGYYEQYF. The CDR3 coding sequence is TGCGCCAGCAGCCAAGACGGGTACTACGAGCAGTACTTC.

The V gene is TRBV7-9, the J gene TRBJ1-5; D remains ambiguous. V lost 3 bases and J 2 bases, leaving 5 bases between the germline ends. The CDR3 has 13 residues. Looked up from germline, CDR1 is SEHNR and CDR2 is FQNEAQ (reference sequence). The CDR3 nucleotides are TGTGCCAGCAGCTTGTCAGGCAATCAGCCCCAGCATTTT. Protein: CASSLSGNQPQHF.

A remark on this clonotype: A read error is possible here, since a much larger clone lies one base away. V usage is TRBV6-1 and J usage is TRBJ1-1; D is possibly TRBD1 (5 bases). The CDR3 contains 17 residues. The germline V gene has CDR1 MNHNS and CDR2 SASEGT. The CDR3 nucleotides are TGTGCCAGCGGGGCGGAAGGGGCGTTTGGTATGAACACTGTAGCTTTCTTT. Translated, it gives CASGAEGAFGMNTVAFF.

Many counts were recorded for this clonotype. CDR3 sequence: CASSLWGNTIYF. CDR3 sequence (DNA): TGTGCCAGCAGCCTTTGGGGAAACACCATATATTTT. The chain carries TRBV9 and TRBJ1-3; D not certain. Germline V gives CDR1 SGDLS, CDR2 YYNGEE. The CDR3 is 12 residues long. V was shortened by 4 bases and J by 4 bases, with 6 bases between the two germline ends.

About this clonotype itself: Since a much larger clone is just one base distant, this may be a read error. The conserved phenylalanine or tryptophan is not found at the CDR3 terminus, so this likely reflects a read error. V is TRBV5-1 and J is TRBJ1-2; D possibly corresponds to TRBD1 (6 bases). In germline, CDR1 is SGHRS, CDR2 YFSETQ. This CDR3 spans 17 amino acids. The V end was cut by 2 bases, the J end by 4 bases, with 21 bases between. Here the CDR3 reads CASSLTPLQGEGYGYTL. CDR3 DNA sequence: TGCGCCAGCAGCTTAACCCCTTTACAGGGAGAGGGCTATGGCTACACCCTC.

In this sample, this clonotype turned up once. V and J are TRBV5-1 and TRBJ2-2; 9 nucleotides line up with TRBD1. Germline CDR1 reads SGHRS; CDR2 reads YFSETQ. This CDR3 is 15 amino acids long. J was trimmed by 7 bases and V by 1 base; bases with no gene match: 5. The CDR3 DNA reads as TGCGCCAGCAGCTTGAGGGACAGGGCAAGCGGGGAGCTGTTTTTT. Amino acids: CASSLRDRASGELFF.

The table lists this clonotype with a few counts. This may come from a read error, since a much larger clone is one base off. The V gene is TRBV6-5, the J gene TRBJ2-7; 11 nucleotides line up with TRBD2. With V trimmed by 7 bases and J by 2 bases, 7 bases remained unmatched. Germline lookup yields CDR1 MNHEY and CDR2 SVGAGI. The CDR3 has 15 residues. CDR3 DNA: TGTGCCAGCACCTGGCTAGCGGGAGGACCCTACGAGCAGTACTTC. Its protein is CASTWLAGGPYEQYF.

This chain connects TRBV7-2 to TRBJ2-6; weak D call: TRBD2 (6 bases). Trimming pared 4 bases from V and 0 bases from J, leaving 16 bases between. The CDR3 spans 18 residues. Germline values: CDR1 SGHTA, CDR2 FQGNSA. In DNA form, the CDR3 reads TGTGCCAGCAGCTGGGGGACTGAGGGCAGCTCTGGGGCCAACGTCCTGACTTTC. It encodes CASSWGTEGSSGANVLTF.

This chain links TRBV29-1 with TRBJ2-5, with 9 bases that match TRBD2. This CDR3 has 13 amino acids. Germline CDR1 is SQVTM and CDR2 is ANQGSEA. The V and J ends lost 5 bases and 4 bases, in that order; junction bases with no gene match: 5. CDR3 in amino acids: CSVTGLAIETQYF. CDR3 DNA sequence: TGCAGCGTTACGGGACTAGCCATAGAGACCCAGTACTTC. The full variable domain, with the rest looked up from reference TRBV29-1 and TRBJ2-5, is SAVISQKPSRDICQRGTSLTIQCQVDSQVTMMFWYRQQPGQSLTLIATANQGSEATYESGFVIDKFPISRPNLTFSTLTVSNMSPEDSSIYLCSVTGLAIETQYFGPGTRLLVL.

This clonotype was seen ten or more times. V is TRBV20-1 and J is TRBJ2-3; 9 positions match TRBD2. Germline V gene sequence: CDR1 DFQATT, CDR2 SNEGSKA (reference sequence). V shed 0 bases and J 6 bases; nucleotides not matched to a gene: 10. The CDR3 is made up of 16 amino acids. This CDR3 reads CSARDRASGIGDTQYF. DNA for the CDR3: TGCAGTGCTAGAGATCGCGCTAGCGGGATAGGGGATACGCAGTATTTT.

This clonotype was seen many times. The V gene is TRBV20-1, the J gene TRBJ1-5; 9 bases are a match to TRBD1. V lost 5 bases, J lost 3 bases, and 8 bases stayed unmatched. The length of the CDR3 is 15 residues. Germline loops: CDR1 DFQATT, CDR2 SNEGSKA (reference sequence). The CDR3: CSAAPGTGFNQPQHF. CDR3 coding DNA: TGCAGTGCTGCCCCCGGGACAGGGTTCAATCAGCCCCAGCATTTT.

This clonotype occurred many times. The rearrangement joins TRBV20-1 to TRBJ2-7; TRBD2 aligns across 7 bases. The junction had 8 bases not matched to a gene; V was cut back by 5 bases and J by 4 bases. Germline V gene data show CDR1 as DFQATT and CDR2 as SNEGSKA (reference sequence). There are 13 residues in the CDR3. The CDR3 sequence is CSAPGTTSYEQYF. The CDR3 region has the DNA TGCAGTGCTCCCGGGACTACGAGTTACGAGCAGTACTTC.

The V and J genes are TRBV2 and TRBJ1-2; 8 positions agree with TRBD1. Trimming at V came to 8 bases and at J to 5 bases, leaving 7 bases not matched to a gene. Germline CDR1 and CDR2: SNHLY and FYNNEI. The length of the CDR3 is 13 residues. In DNA, the CDR3 is TGTGCCAGCGGGACAGGCCAAGATTATGGCTACACCTTC. Its translation: CASGTGQDYGYTF.

The table lists this clonotype with many counts. The chain carries TRBV7-8 and TRBJ2-2, with D maybe TRBD2 (5 bases). The CDR3 spans 16 residues. V lost 2 bases and J 0 bases, leaving 10 bases between the germline ends. Per the germline V gene, CDR1 is SGHVS and CDR2 is FQNEAQ. CDR3 coding DNA: TGTGCCAGCAGCTTAAACGGGATCGCGAACACCGGGGAGCTGTTTTTT. Translation gives CASSLNGIANTGELFF.

This clonotype was seen many times. V usage is TRBV20-1 and J usage is TRBJ1-2; 9 bases match TRBD1. The CDR3 covers 13 residues. The ends lost 1 base at V and 5 bases at J; junction bases unmatched: 2. The germline gives CDR1 DFQATT, CDR2 SNEGSKA (reference sequence). The CDR3, as DNA: TGCAGTGCTAGAGGGGGGACAGGGTATGGCTACACCTTC. Protein: CSARGGTGYGYTF.